These 20 T cell receptor beta chains share one sample of origin, sequenced in a study of blood T cells in healthy people across ages (dated by TCRdb to the mid-2010s). Library construction relied on 5' RACE. Instrument on record: Illumina HiSeq 2500. A second roughly 6 to 12 cycle PCR used a sample-barcoded 5' primer and a J-beta primer mix. TCRdb ran its own pipeline on the public reads, namely fastp trimming at Q25 and MiXCR clone calling, and kept in-frame beta chains. Every CDR3 protein is listed once, alongside the most common genes and DNA of its rows. The sample yields about 780,000 distinct CDR3 sequences; around a quarter were counted once. About 2.9% of the sample comes from the top ten. The same specimen was also included in a second study, on T cells of mothers and their children.

Sequencing was done on a sample of blood. The receptors shown here come from a boy younger than 18 in good health.

This clonotype occurred a few times. The V and J genes are TRBV9 and TRBJ2-2; the D call may be TRBD1 or TRBD2 (5 bases each). The V end was cut by 3 bases, the J end by 8 bases, with 14 bases between. The length of the CDR3 is 14 residues. Germline V lookup: CDR1 SGDLS, CDR2 YYNGEE. CDR3 residues: CASSAGRNVGELFF. The DNA of the CDR3 is TGTGCCAGCAGCGCGGGGCGGAACGTGGGGGAGCTGTTTTTT.

V is TRBV30 and J is TRBJ2-5; D might be TRBD2 (7 bases). Near its end, the DNA agrees better with TRBJ2-1, so the J call may be wrong. Looked up from germline, CDR1 is GTSNPN and CDR2 is SVGIG (reference sequence). CDR3 length equals 14 residues. The CDR3 nucleotides read TGTGCCCGGGGGGCAGGTGGCCCCTTGGGCGAGCAGTTCTTC. It is translated as CARGAGGPLGEQFF.

This clonotype has only a few counts. CDR3 residues: CASSLRAGDTEAFF. The CDR3, as DNA: TGTGCCAGCAGTTTACGGGCGGGGGACACTGAAGCTTTCTTT. This chain connects TRBV27 to TRBJ1-1; possibly TRBD1 for D (5 bases). The germline V gene encodes CDR1 MNHEY and CDR2 SMNVEV (reference sequence). V was trimmed by 2 bases and J by 3 bases, leaving 10 bases between them. The CDR3 totals 14 residues.

The chain joins TRBV6-1 to TRBJ1-4; unclear D gene. The CDR3 runs 16 residues. Germline assignment: CDR1 MNHNS and CDR2 SASEGT. The ends were cut back, 6 bases at V and 5 bases at J, with 19 bases in the middle. The CDR3 nucleotides are TGTGCCAGCAGCCAGACACCCCAGGCCAACAATGAAAAACTGTTTTTT. It is translated as CASSQTPQANNEKLFF.

This clonotype was picked up a small number of times. The chain couples TRBV25-1 to TRBJ2-1, with 11 positions matching TRBD2. Losses at the gene ends were 7 bases for V and 2 bases for J; bases not matched to a gene: 1. The germline gives CDR1 MGHDK, CDR2 SYGVNS. The CDR3 length is 14 residues. CDR3 amino acids: CASKLAGAYNEQFF. CDR3 nucleotide sequence: TGTGCCAGCAAACTAGCGGGGGCCTACAATGAGCAGTTCTTC.

The chain carries TRBV27 and TRBJ1-1, with 7 bases matching TRBD1. Trimming cost V 5 bases and J 4 bases; bases outside gene matches: 4. The CDR3 spans 13 residues. Looked up from germline, CDR1 is MNHEY and CDR2 is SMNVEV (reference sequence). The CDR3 region has the DNA TGTGCCAGCAGTGCAGGGGGGACCACTGAAGCTTTCTTT. This translates into CASSAGGTTEAFF.

This clonotype was found a few times. The chain recombines TRBV5-1 with TRBJ1-5; D is perhaps TRBD1 (5 bases). The CDR3 has 17 residues. Germline assignment: CDR1 SGHRS and CDR2 YFSETQ. V gave up 0 bases and J gave up 6 bases, with 19 bases separating them. CDR3 in amino acids: CASSLDGDPRGGQPQHF. The CDR3 nucleotides are TGCGCCAGCAGCTTGGACGGGGACCCGAGGGGCGGTCAGCCCCAGCATTTT. The full variable domain, completed using reference TRBV5-1 and TRBJ1-5, is KAGVTQTPRYLIKTRGQQVTLSCSPISGHRSVSWYQQTPGQGLQFLFEYFSETQRNKGNFPGRFSGRQFSNSRSEMNVSTLELGDSALYLCASSLDGDPRGGQPQHFGDGTRLSIL.

This clonotype was observed a handful of times. The rearrangement uses TRBV3-1 and TRBJ1-2; tentatively, D is TRBD1 (6 bases). Germline V gene data show CDR1 as LGHDT and CDR2 as YNNKEL (reference sequence). V gave up 1 base and J gave up 0 bases, with 9 bases separating them. The CDR3 runs 15 residues. Here the CDR3 DNA reads TGTGCCAGCAGCCAAGGGACAGCATCTAACTATGGCTACACCTTC. Translation: CASSQGTASNYGYTF.

In this sample, this clonotype turned up a few times. The chain joins TRBV28 to TRBJ1-1, with 7 bases matching TRBD1. This CDR3 spans 14 amino acids. Germline assignment: CDR1 MDHEN and CDR2 SYDVKM. The V and J ends lost 5 bases and 1 base, in that order; junction bases with no gene match: 4. The CDR3 DNA reads as TGTGCCAGCAGTCGCTGGGACAGGAACACTGAAGCTTTCTTT. Translated, it gives CASSRWDRNTEAFF.

This clonotype was seen only a few times. This chain joins TRBV6-5 and TRBJ2-5; 11 bases match TRBD2. Germline V gives CDR1 MNHEY, CDR2 SVGAGI. V shed 0 bases, J shed 4 bases, and the junction held 4 bases outside the gene matches. CDR3 length: 16 amino acids. Here the CDR3 DNA reads TGTGCCAGCAGTTACTCTACTAGCGGGAGCCCAGAGACCCAGTACTTC. This codes for CASSYSTSGSPETQYF.

J is TRBJ2-1 and V is TRBV7-9; 9 bases agree with TRBD1. The length of the CDR3 is 19 residues. Germline V CDR1 and CDR2: SEHNR, FQNEAQ (reference sequence). V was clipped by 0 bases and J by 15 bases; unmatched bases: 24. CDR3 sequence reads: CASSLAGTGLHLRLNNRFF. The CDR3 DNA sequence: TGTGCCAGCAGCTTAGCCGGGACAGGGCTTCATCTTCGGCTAAACAACCGGTTCTTC.

V gene TRBV5-1 combines with J gene TRBJ2-5; D is ambiguous. The J call may not be correct, given that the DNA end is closer to TRBJ2-7. CDR1 and CDR2 (germline): SGHRS, YFSETQ. The CDR3 sequence is 13 residues long. This CDR3 reads CASSFDGINEQYF. The CDR3 region has the DNA TGCGCCAGCAGCTTTGATGGCATCAACGAGCAGTACTTC.

This clonotype was detected a few times. The chain links TRBV13 to TRBJ1-2, with D unclear. The CDR3 is made up of 12 amino acids. Trimming removed 2 bases at V and 8 bases at J, with 9 bases between. Germline V gene sequence: CDR1 PRHDT, CDR2 FYEKMQ (reference sequence). The CDR3 here is CASSLTVRGYTF. The CDR3 coding sequence is TGTGCCAGCAGCTTAACGGTCCGGGGCTACACCTTC.

A few counts support this clonotype. The gene calls are TRBV20-1 and TRBJ2-7; 11 bases fit TRBD2. Germline CDR1 is DFQATT and CDR2 is SNEGSKA (reference sequence). V shed 4 bases and J 0 bases; nucleotides not matched to a gene: 8. CDR3 length: 16 residues. CDR3 sequence: CSAMQGLAVHSYEQYF. The CDR3 region has the DNA TGCAGTGCTATGCAGGGACTAGCGGTACACTCCTACGAGCAGTACTTC.

This clonotype was observed a handful of times. The chain combines TRBV9 with TRBJ1-2; D possibly corresponds to TRBD1 (5 bases). V was clipped by 0 bases and J by 4 bases, with 13 bases between them. Germline V gives CDR1 SGDLS, CDR2 YYNGEE. CDR3 length: 15 amino acids. CDR3 DNA sequence: TGTGCCAGCAGCGTAGGGGCAAGCGGGGGCTATGGCTACACCTTC. Translated, it gives CASSVGASGGYGYTF.

The chain is built from TRBV5-1 and TRBJ2-3; the D gene is possibly TRBD1 (6 bases). The CDR3 runs to 14 residues. V lost 4 bases, J lost 4 bases, and 13 bases lay in between. Germline V CDR1 and CDR2: SGHRS, YFSETQ. The chain's CDR3 is CASSQGQLPDTQYF. In DNA form, the CDR3 reads TGCGCCAGCAGCCAGGGACAACTACCAGATACGCAGTATTTT.

The chain employs TRBV30 and TRBJ1-1; D possibly corresponds to TRBD1 (5 bases). Per germline, CDR1 GTSNPN and CDR2 SVGIG (reference sequence). This CDR3 is 15 amino acids long. V was pared by 5 bases and J by 0 bases, with 16 bases between. In nucleotides, the CDR3 is TGTGCCTGGTTCTTACCGGGAGGGGTGAACACTGAAGCTTTCTTT. Translation gives CAWFLPGGVNTEAFF.

The J gene is TRBJ2-7, the V gene TRBV7-2, with D tentatively TRBD2 (6 bases). V was shortened by 5 bases and J by 4 bases, with 15 bases between the two germline ends. Germline lookup yields CDR1 SGHTA and CDR2 FQGNSA. This CDR3 comprises 14 residues. The CDR3 nucleotides are TGTGCCAGCAGCCCGGGGGTCGGTACTTACGAGCAGTACTTC. Protein sequence: CASSPGVGTYEQYF.

This clonotype was recorded a few times. This sequence joins TRBV28 and TRBJ2-2; 10 nucleotides agree with TRBD1. The CDR3 is made up of 17 amino acids. Germline CDR1 reads MDHEN; CDR2 reads SYDVKM. V shed 5 bases, J shed 4 bases, and the junction held 10 bases outside the gene matches. The CDR3 reads CASSRRQGAGVTGELFF. CDR3 nucleotides: TGTGCCAGCAGTCGGAGACAGGGGGCGGGGGTCACCGGGGAGCTGTTTTTT. Using reference TRBV28 and TRBJ2-2 for the parts outside the CDR3, the full variable domain is DVKVTQSSRYLVKRTGEKVFLECVQDMDHENMFWYRQDPGLGLRLIYFSYDVKMKEKGDIPEGYSVSREKKERFSLILESASTNQTSMYLCASSRRQGAGVTGELFFGEGSRLTVL.

Details on this clonotype: Germline and junction disagree at one end, which may indicate a read error. V and J are TRBV7-2 and TRBJ2-5, with D unclear. CDR1 and CDR2 (germline): SGHTA, FQGNSA. The CDR3 sequence is 13 residues long. DNA for the CDR3: TGTGCCAGCAGCTTAGAGGCCGAAGAGACCCTGTACTTC. Its translation is CASSLEAEETLYF.